This entry lists 6 T cell receptor beta chains sequenced from one sample in a study of blood T cell repertoires in COVID-19. The table came from immunoSEQ multiplex PCR; TCRdb's copy has only in-frame clones and leaves some out. The sample comprises 110,000 or so clones, more than 80% of which are singletons, and roughly 5% rests with the top ten. The sample consisted of peripheral blood. The receptors were sampled from a woman aged 60-75 years with COVID-19, enrolled during active disease.

The CDR3 bases are TGCGCCAGCAGCTTGTTTGGAGCGGGACCCTCCTACGAGCAGTACTTC. It encodes CASSLFGAGPSYEQYF. The genes are TRBV5-1 and TRBJ2-7; 7 nucleotides align to TRBD2. This CDR3 is built from 16 residues. V dropped 1 base and J dropped 0; count of bases not matched to a gene: 7. In germline, CDR1 is SGHRS, CDR2 YFSETQ. The full variable domain, its missing parts supplied by reference TRBV5-1 and TRBJ2-7, is KAGVTQTPRYLIKTRGQQVTLSCSPISGHRSVSWYQQTPGQGLQFLFEYFSETQRNKGNFPGRFSGRQFSNSRSEMNVSTLELGDSALYLCASSLFGAGPSYEQYFGPGTRLTVT.

The chain uses TRBV2 and TRBJ1-2; D unclear. V lost 3 bases, J lost 4 bases, and 9 bases lay in between. Germline CDR1 reads SNHLY; CDR2 reads FYNNEI. The CDR3 is made up of 13 amino acids. CDR3 bases: TGTGCCAGCAGTGATGCACACGTCTATGGCTACACCTTC. It is translated as CASSDAHVYGYTF.

V and J are TRBV5-4 and TRBJ2-5; 8 nucleotides match TRBD2. CDR3 length equals 16 residues. Germline assignment: CDR1 SGHNT and CDR2 YYREEE (reference sequence). V lost 0 bases and J lost 1; bases outside the gene matches: 5. CDR3 loop: CASSLELADSQETQYF. For the CDR3, the DNA is TGTGCCAGCAGCTTGGAACTAGCGGATAGCCAAGAGACCCAGTACTTC.

V usage is TRBV7-3 and J usage is TRBJ1-1; possibly TRBD1 for D (6 bases). From germline, CDR1 is SGHTA and CDR2 FQGTGA. The CDR3 covers 16 residues. V was shortened by 0 bases and J by 2 bases, with 13 bases between the two germline ends. CDR3 DNA sequence: TGTGCCAGCAGCTTAACGGGGGCAGGGTTAAACACTGAAGCTTTCTTT. It codes for CASSLTGAGLNTEAFF.

This chain joins TRBV24-1 and TRBJ1-1; D ambiguous. Germline CDR1 reads KGHDR; CDR2 reads SFDVKD. The V end lost 12 bases, the J end lost 4 bases, and 11 bases lay between the germline ends. The CDR3 is made up of 11 amino acids. This CDR3 is CAPEGSTEAFF. The CDR3 DNA reads as TGTGCCCCGGAGGGAAGCACTGAAGCTTTCTTT.

J is TRBJ1-1 and V is TRBV10-3, with TRBD1 identical over 7 bases. This CDR3 is 11 amino acids long. CDR1 is ENHRY, CDR2 SYGVKD, per germline. Germline trimming cut 7 bases from V and 11 bases from J; bases unmatched to any gene: 7. CDR3 protein: CAITQGGSAFF. In nucleotides, the CDR3 is TGTGCCATCACCCAGGGGGGATCGGCTTTCTTT.